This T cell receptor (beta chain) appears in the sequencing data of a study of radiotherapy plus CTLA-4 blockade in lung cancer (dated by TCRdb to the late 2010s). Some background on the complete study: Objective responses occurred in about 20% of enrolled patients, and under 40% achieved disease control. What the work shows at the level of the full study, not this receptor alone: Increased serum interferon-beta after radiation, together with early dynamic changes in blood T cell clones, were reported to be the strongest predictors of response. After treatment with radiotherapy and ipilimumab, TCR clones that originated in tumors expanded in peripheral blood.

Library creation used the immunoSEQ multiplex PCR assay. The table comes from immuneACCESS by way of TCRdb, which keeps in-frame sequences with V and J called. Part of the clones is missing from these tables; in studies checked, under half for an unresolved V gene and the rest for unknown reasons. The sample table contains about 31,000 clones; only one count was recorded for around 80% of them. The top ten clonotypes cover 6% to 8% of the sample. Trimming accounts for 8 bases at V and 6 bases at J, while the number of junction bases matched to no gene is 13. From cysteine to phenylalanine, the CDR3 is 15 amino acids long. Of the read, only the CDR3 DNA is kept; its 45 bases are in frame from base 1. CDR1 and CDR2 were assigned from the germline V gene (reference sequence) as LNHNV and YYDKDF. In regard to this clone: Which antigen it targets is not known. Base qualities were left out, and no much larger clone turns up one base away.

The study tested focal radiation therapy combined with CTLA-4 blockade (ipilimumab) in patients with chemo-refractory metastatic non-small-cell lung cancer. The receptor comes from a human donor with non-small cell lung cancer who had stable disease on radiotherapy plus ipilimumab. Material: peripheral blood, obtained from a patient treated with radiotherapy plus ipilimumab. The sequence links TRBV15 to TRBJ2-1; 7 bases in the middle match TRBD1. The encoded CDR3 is CATEARTRDSNEQFF. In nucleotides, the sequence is TGTGCCACCGAAGCACGAACCCGGGACAGCAATGAGCAGTTCTTC.